The rows below give T cell receptor beta chains drawn from one sample of a study of vaccination effects on CD4 cells after COVID-19. Method: immunoSEQ multiplex PCR; TCRdb's copy keeps in-frame clones and lacks some. In the table there are 32,000 or so clones, 65% to 70% of which are singletons. No antigen has been assigned to these receptors. The source material was CD4+ T cells from PBMCs cultured without peptide, sampled before COVID-19 vaccination. These receptors came from a human donor who received a COVID-19 vaccine. Each CDR3 is given without its conserved first and last residue. The size of a clone is reported for some rows only, either as once, few or many, or as a class for expanded clones.

CDR3,V,size
SVWTASNEKLF,TRBV29-1,-
ASSLMIGTEAF,TRBV5-5,-
ASSLAIRTEAF,TRBV5-8,once
ASSFYTGELF,TRBV9,-
ASSDRAGTSTDTQY,TRBV2,-
ASSAGGHGTDTQY,TRBV5-5,-
ASSLAEGNEQF,TRBV11-3,-
SVRDSRDQPQH,TRBV29-1,once
ASSLAGQGSYEQY,TRBV5-5,-
ASKRGRAGQETQY,TRBV7-8,-
ASSYYLFETQY,TRBV12-3/TRBV12-4,-
SDLQGGGYGYT,TRBV29-1,-
ASSQDGRYVNEQF,TRBV4-1,once
ASSFGAGAENEQF,TRBV5-1,-
ASSPRTREGSYEQY,TRBV5-1,once
ASRWPGNTGELF,TRBV6-5,-
ASSRQDWGPNEQF,TRBV14,-
ASSHSDTNYGYT,TRBV11-2,-
ASSELVASKEQY,TRBV25-1,-
ASSTSLGGGYEQY,TRBV5-6,-
ASSAKRAF,TRBV28,-
ASFQQDTYEQY,TRBV6-5,-
ASSHTGGETQY,TRBV4-1,-
ASSPRHLLNYGYT,TRBV19,-